This T cell receptor beta chain was obtained from a study of shared clonotypes between healthy human individuals (dated by TCRdb to the early 2020s). Broadly, across the study: The cohort included three men and a couple of women between 18 and 49 years of age. For each donor, CD4 naive and CD4 memory were each run on three plates, CD8 naive on two plates, and CD8 memory on one plate. To estimate repertoire size and how much clonotype sharing occurs between individuals, the study deeply sequenced the blood TCR repertoires of about five healthy adults. Libraries were prepared and TCR repertoires were sequenced by different laboratories using diverse techniques, in order to increase sequencing depth and limit assay-specific biases. Between about 0.8 and 9 billion PBMCs per donor were obtained by leukapheresis.

V lost 7 bases and J lost 12 bases; the stretch between them is 13 bases long. Including the terminal cysteine and phenylalanine, the CDR3 comprises 11 residues. This entry keeps only the CDR3 DNA: 33 bases, framed from base 1. CDR1 and CDR2, per the germline V gene, are MNHNS and SASEGT. The investigation overall reported the following: The small number of donors limited the genetic and exposure-history diversity represented. Based on pairwise subsampling, the degree of clonotype sharing among donors was expected to be affected by sequencing depth. Estimated clonotype richness was generally larger for naive than for memory subsets. Sampling was restricted to blood, and TCR repertoires in tissues likely differ from the TCR repertoires found in blood. Across a handful of donors, approximately 4.6% of naive CD4, roughly 3.5% of naive CD8, around 2.1% of memory CD4, and about 0.4% of memory CD8 clonotypes were shared. Compared with non-shared clonotypes, the clonotypes found in all four sorted-subset donors had higher generation probabilities. Even with the large sequencing depth, rarefaction of the sorted-subset datasets indicated that sequencing was incomplete.

Using the deep immunoSEQ assay, multiplex PCR amplified TCR CDR3 regions from genomic DNA. Extracted genomic DNA from each cell subset was spread evenly across all wells of several immunoSEQ 96-well plates, with each plate serving as a replicate. For sorted subsets, each replicate PCR was loaded with around 220 ng genomic DNA, equivalent to approximately 27,000 T cell genomes. Purified libraries were quantified with a Qubit 3.0 fluorometer, sized on a Bioanalyzer 2100, and re-quantified with the KAPA Library Quantification kit. Each immunoSEQ 96-well plate was sequenced on its own single-read 150-cycle Illumina NextSeq 550 flow cell. In the original analysis: The immunoSEQ output contained only junctional sequences without quality scores, so filtering could not match that applied to full-length reads. To assign V/J genes and CDR3, sequences were annotated using PyIR, a Python wrapper for IgBLAST v1.9, with IMGT germline references. Any read was removed if the V/J assignment was weak (E-value above 1e-6), the CDR3 was missing, or the read contained stop codons, out-of-frame junctions, or ambiguous translated residues. V3J clonotypes were defined as sequences sharing an identical inferred V gene, J gene, and CDR3 amino acid sequence. To compute the percentage overlap between repertoires, the number of shared unique clonotypes was divided by the size of the smaller repertoire. Repertoire richness was assessed with RTK rarefaction, the Chao1 estimator, and Recon v2.1 estimates of unobserved clonotypes. For all TCRbeta clonotypes obtained by the gDNA method from a few donors, generation probabilities were computed with OLGA. TCRdb mirrors the immuneACCESS table, restricted to in-frame sequences. Some clones are absent from its copies; in checked studies, under half trace to an unresolved V gene, and the reason for the others is unknown. The V and J calls and the clone size are those of that table, but D and trimming were determined from the DNA. The sample table contains hundreds of thousands of clones; only one count was recorded for roughly 96% of them. The ten largest clones capture 0.1% to 0.11% of the sample.

For the CD8 naive samples, CD45RO-negative cells were positively selected for CCR7, yielding a CD45RA+CCR7+ population from which TemRA cells were excluded. Donors were healthy HIV-negative adults with no recently reported acute infections or vaccinations. Only Caucasian adults living in Nashville, Tennessee, USA were represented among the donors. After blood collection by leukapheresis, PBMCs were isolated using Ficoll-Histopaque density gradient centrifugation and then cryopreserved in the vapor phase of liquid nitrogen. Analytical flow cytometry was used to check the purity and quantity of every magnetically sorted T cell population. Genomic DNA was isolated from each sorted fraction and quantified by UV absorbance on a Nanodrop 2000c. Worth noting for this clone: The clone's antigen remains unknown. No much larger clone is present one base from it, and per-base qualities are unavailable.

This clonotype was obtained from a woman in her 30s in good health. The sequence is built from TRBV6-1 and TRBJ2-1; the D gene is possibly TRBD1 or TRBD2, each agreeing over 5 bases. The sample taken for sequencing was naive CD8+ T cells sorted from blood. In light of the paper, this sample's cell subset or site label describes: CD45RA+CCR7+. The CDR3 is CASNGARGQFF. In nucleotide form, the sequence is TGTGCCAGCAACGGGGCCCGTGGGCAGTTCTTC.